This is a list of T cell receptor beta chains from one sample in a study of blood T cell repertoires in COVID-19. TCRdb's table, derived via immunoSEQ multiplex PCR, lists solely in-frame clones and lacks some. Of some 200,000 clones in the sample, about 88% were seen once. What was sequenced was peripheral blood. All receptors come from a man aged 65 to 85 with acute or convalescent COVID-19. CDR3s include the opening cysteine and the closing phenylalanine or tryptophan. A D gene is named only where the DNA matches it firmly. The size of a clone is reported for some rows only, either as once, few or many, or as a class for expanded clones.

j_call d_call clone_size v_call cdr3_length cdr3_aa cdr3_nt
TRBJ1-5 TRBD1 - TRBV30 15 CAWSHFGTANQPQHF TGTGCCTGGAGCCATTTCGGGACAGCAAATCAGCCCCAGCATTTT
TRBJ2-4 - - TRBV4-3 17 CASSQDRSIGSSEVQYF TGCGCCAGCAGCCAAGATCGCTCTATCGGTTCCTCTGAAGTTCAGTACTTC
TRBJ1-3 - once TRBV18 16 CASSPTPGRLGNTIYF TGTGCCAGCTCACCAACCCCGGGTAGACTCGGAAACACCATATATTTT
TRBJ1-2 TRBD1 - TRBV5-6 15 CASSSTGGVLSGYTF TGTGCCAGCAGCTCGACAGGGGGCGTTTTAAGTGGCTACACCTTC
TRBJ2-1 - - TRBV11-2 17 CASCLRWGSGSYNEQFF TGTGCCAGCTGCCTCCGGTGGGGTAGCGGCTCCTACAATGAGCAGTTCTTC
TRBJ1-6 - - TRBV27 15 CATGDLSSYNSPLHF TGTGCCACTGGGGACTTGAGCTCCTATAATTCACCCCTCCACTTT
TRBJ1-2 TRBD1 few TRBV28 13 CASSLDRGYGYTF TGTGCCAGCAGCTTGGACAGGGGGTATGGCTACACCTTC
TRBJ2-5 - - TRBV7-3 15 CASSWGRGKQETQYF TGTGCCAGCAGCTGGGGTAGAGGGAAGCAAGAGACCCAGTACTTC
TRBJ1-6 - - TRBV7-2 17 CASSLDGVSSYNSPLHF TGTGCCAGCAGCTTAGACGGGGTCAGCTCCTATAATTCACCCCTCCACTTT
TRBJ2-2 TRBD1 - TRBV9 16 CASSEGQGRYAGELFF TGTGCCAGCAGCGAGGGACAGGGAAGGTACGCCGGGGAGCTGTTTTTT
TRBJ2-7 TRBD2 - TRBV5-1 15 CASSLVAGSAYEQYF TGCGCCAGCAGCCTCGTAGCGGGATCCGCCTACGAGCAGTACTTC
TRBJ1-3 - once TRBV19 15 CASSISSLSGNTIYF TGTGCCAGTAGTATCTCTAGCCTCTCTGGAAACACCATATATTTT
TRBJ1-2 - - TRBV6-1 15 CASSEAVGDNYGYTF TGTGCCAGCAGTGAAGCAGTCGGAGATAACTATGGCTACACCTTC
TRBJ2-2 - - TRBV7-2 15 CASSLSWLNTGELFF TGTGCCAGCAGCTTATCGTGGCTCAACACCGGGGAGCTGTTTTTT
TRBJ1-3 - - TRBV5-1 12 CASSLLGNTIYF TGCGCCAGCAGCTTGCTCGGAAACACCATATATTTT
TRBJ2-3 - - TRBV4-2 14 CASSQDLFLDTQYF TGTGCCAGCAGCCAAGACCTATTTTTAGATACGCAGTATTTT
TRBJ2-1 TRBD2 - TRBV6-5 15 CASSLLAGAYNEQFF TGTGCCAGCAGTCTACTAGCGGGAGCCTACAATGAGCAGTTCTTC
TRBJ1-2 - - TRBV5-1 14 CASSLQGGNYGYTF TGCGCCAGCAGCTTGCAGGGAGGGAACTATGGCTACACCTTC
TRBJ2-3 TRBD2 - TRBV12-5 15 CASGLAAGGGDTQYF TGTGCTAGTGGTTTAGCAGCGGGGGGGGGAGATACGCAGTATTTT
TRBJ2-1 - - TRBV15 17 CATSRVKTDPSYNEQFF TGTGCCACCAGCAGAGTAAAGACAGATCCCTCCTACAATGAGCAGTTCTTC
TRBJ2-5 TRBD2 - TRBV7-3 17 CASSSGLAGGQSETQYF TGTGCCAGCAGCTCAGGACTAGCGGGAGGTCAATCAGAGACCCAGTACTTC
TRBJ2-7 - - TRBV5-1 14 CASSLSGRVVEQYF TGCGCCAGCAGCTTGTCGGGCAGGGTGGTCGAGCAGTACTTC
TRBJ2-2 - - TRBV28 12 CASSLQTGELFF TGTGCCAGCAGTTTACAGACCGGGGAGCTGTTTTTT
TRBJ1-1 TRBD1 - TRBV6-6 15 CASTDRQGLNTEAFF TGTGCCAGCACCGACAGACAGGGCCTGAACACTGAAGCTTTCTTT
TRBJ1-5 TRBD1 - TRBV19 15 CASSIGTGEGQPQHF TGTGCCAGTAGTATAGGGACAGGGGAAGGTCAGCCCCAGCATTTT
TRBJ2-1 - - TRBV18 13 CASSPPLRGEQFF TGTGCCAGCTCACCACCTCTCCGCGGGGAGCAGTTCTTC